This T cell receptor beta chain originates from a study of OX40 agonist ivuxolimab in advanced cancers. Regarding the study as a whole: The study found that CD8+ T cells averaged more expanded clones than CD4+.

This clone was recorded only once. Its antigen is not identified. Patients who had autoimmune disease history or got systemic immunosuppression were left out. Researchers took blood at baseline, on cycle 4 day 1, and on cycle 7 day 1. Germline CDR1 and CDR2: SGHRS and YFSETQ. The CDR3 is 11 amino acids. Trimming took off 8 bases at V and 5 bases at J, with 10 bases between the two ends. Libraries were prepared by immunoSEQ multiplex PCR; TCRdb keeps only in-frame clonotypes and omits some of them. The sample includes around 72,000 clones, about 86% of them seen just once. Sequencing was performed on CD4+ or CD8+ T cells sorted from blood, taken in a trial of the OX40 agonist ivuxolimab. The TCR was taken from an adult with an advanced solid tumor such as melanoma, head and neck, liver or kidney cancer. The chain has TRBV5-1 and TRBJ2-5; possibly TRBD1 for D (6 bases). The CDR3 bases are TGCGCCAGTCGGACAGACGAGACCCAGTACTTC. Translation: CASRTDETQYF.